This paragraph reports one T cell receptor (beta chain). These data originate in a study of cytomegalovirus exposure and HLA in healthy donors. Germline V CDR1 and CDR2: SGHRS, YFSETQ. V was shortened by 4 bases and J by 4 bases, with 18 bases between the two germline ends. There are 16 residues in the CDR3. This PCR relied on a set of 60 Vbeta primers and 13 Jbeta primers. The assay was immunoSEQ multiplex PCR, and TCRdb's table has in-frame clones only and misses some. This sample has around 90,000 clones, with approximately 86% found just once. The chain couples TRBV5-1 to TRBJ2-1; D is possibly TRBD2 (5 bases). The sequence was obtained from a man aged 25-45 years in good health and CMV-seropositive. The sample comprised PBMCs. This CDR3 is CASSVAGSVGYNEQFF. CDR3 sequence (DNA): TGCGCCAGCAGCGTCGCTGGGAGCGTGGGTTACAATGAGCAGTTCTTC.